Listed below are T cell receptor beta chains from one sample, sequenced in a study of immune evolution from preneoplasia to lung adenocarcinoma. This table comes from immunoSEQ multiplex PCR, and its TCRdb copy is limited to in-frame clones, with some not included. The sample records about 41,000 clones, roughly 80% being singletons. The specimen sequenced was FFPE invasive lung adenocarcinoma tissue. Receptors originate from a person in their sixties with lung adenocarcinoma. Each CDR3 is given with its conserved first and last residue.

>TRBV29-1
CSVSTSGRGELFF
>TRBV5-8
CASSSHGRGKGNTEAFF
>TRBV11-3
CASSLGPLGGTYEQYF
>TRBV10-3
CAISEGRDRGNEQYF
>TRBV28
CASSLPFSGNTIYF
>TRBV2
CASSEDSAGEETQYF
>TRBV27
CASSLSPGQLGGGYTF
>TRBV19
CASSDRQGTYNEQFF
>TRBV2
CATVGQEGAEAFF
>TRBV27
CASSLAGAGANVLTF
>TRBV18
CASSPERNTEAFF
>TRBV29-1
CSVEVSTYEQYF
>TRBV2
CASSEGQSTDTQYF
>TRBV27
CASREGNQPQHF
>TRBV28
CASSSGASGSDNEQFF
>TRBV5-4
CASTVWRGTKINTEAFF
>TRBV30
CATELAGGPRGKEQFF
>TRBV2
CASSASGPLLGEQYF
>TRBV19
CASSWADQPQHF
>TRBV6-5
CASSYRGSTNEKLFF
>TRBV4-1
CASSQGGTAAPSYEQYF
>TRBV7-8
CASSLAQSGGITEAFF
>TRBV7-2
CASSPTLTYEQYF
>TRBV9
CASSAHGDAGELFF
>TRBV4-1
CASSPYGGRNTEAFF
>TRBV5-4
CASSLQDRRLWGYTF
>TRBV15
CATSRERHGGGEQFF
>TRBV5-1
CASRPESARGTQYF
>TRBV19
CASTPARGTGLGYTF
>TRBV7-3
CASSRTGNAYNEQFF
>TRBV5-1
CASSRGSGYEQYF
>TRBV6-1
CASSRRGLDNEQFF
>TRBV7-9
CASSSITMPREQYF
>TRBV6-5
CASSYSPQGGYEQYF
>TRBV7-9
CASSPGQGDNQPQHF
>TRBV30
CAWSDSSFYEQYF
>TRBV27
CASSRRQGPGTQYF
>TRBV19
CASSMIPGTSSTRELFF
>TRBV5-1
CASSLLGDEKLFF
>TRBV11-2
CASSLRTGDNYGYTF